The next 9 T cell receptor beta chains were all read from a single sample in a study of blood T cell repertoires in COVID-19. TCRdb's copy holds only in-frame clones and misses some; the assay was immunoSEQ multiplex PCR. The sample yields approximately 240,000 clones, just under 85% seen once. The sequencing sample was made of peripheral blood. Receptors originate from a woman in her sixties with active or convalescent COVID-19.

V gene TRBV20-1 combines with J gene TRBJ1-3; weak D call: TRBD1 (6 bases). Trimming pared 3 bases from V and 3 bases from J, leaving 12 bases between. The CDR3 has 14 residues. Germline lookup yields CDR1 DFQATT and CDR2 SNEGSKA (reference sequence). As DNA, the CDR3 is TGCAGTGCTAGTCCAGGGGCCTTTGGAAACACCATATATTTT. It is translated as CSASPGAFGNTIYF.

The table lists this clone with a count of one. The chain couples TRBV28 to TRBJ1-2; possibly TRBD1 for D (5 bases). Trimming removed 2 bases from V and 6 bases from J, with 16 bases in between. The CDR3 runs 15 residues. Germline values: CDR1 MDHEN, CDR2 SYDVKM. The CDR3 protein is CASSLQLKLRDGYTF. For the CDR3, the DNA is TGTGCCAGCAGTTTACAGCTTAAACTCAGGGATGGCTACACCTTC.

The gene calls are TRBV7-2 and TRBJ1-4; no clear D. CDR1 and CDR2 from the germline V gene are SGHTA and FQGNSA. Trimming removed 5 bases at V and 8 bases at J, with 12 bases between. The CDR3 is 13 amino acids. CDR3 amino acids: CASSPSSGEKLFF. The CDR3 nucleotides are TGTGCCAGCAGCCCTTCAAGCGGGGAAAAACTGTTTTTT.

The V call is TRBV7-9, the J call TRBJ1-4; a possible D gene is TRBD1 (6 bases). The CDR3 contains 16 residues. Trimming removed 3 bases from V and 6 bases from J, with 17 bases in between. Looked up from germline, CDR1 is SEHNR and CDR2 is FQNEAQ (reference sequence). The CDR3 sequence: CASSFPTQGQDEKLFF. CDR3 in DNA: TGTGCCAGCAGCTTCCCCACCCAGGGGCAGGATGAAAAACTGTTTTTT.

The CDR3 reads CASSLSGTGSRWGEKLFF. The CDR3 nucleotides are TGTGCCAGCAGCTTAAGCGGGACAGGGAGTAGGTGGGGTGAAAAACTGTTTTTT. The chain joins TRBV11-2 to TRBJ1-4; TRBD1 agrees at 9 bases. The CDR3 loop spans 18 amino acids. The V segment lost 2 bases and the J segment 7 bases; nucleotides outside the gene matches: 14. Germline V gene sequence: CDR1 SGHAT, CDR2 FQNNGV.

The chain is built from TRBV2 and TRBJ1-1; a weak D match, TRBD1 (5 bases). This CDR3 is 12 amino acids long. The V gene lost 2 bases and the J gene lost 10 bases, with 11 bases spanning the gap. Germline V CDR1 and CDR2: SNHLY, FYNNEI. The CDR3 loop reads CASSEFGGRAFF. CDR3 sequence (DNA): TGTGCCAGCAGTGAATTCGGGGGTCGAGCTTTCTTT.

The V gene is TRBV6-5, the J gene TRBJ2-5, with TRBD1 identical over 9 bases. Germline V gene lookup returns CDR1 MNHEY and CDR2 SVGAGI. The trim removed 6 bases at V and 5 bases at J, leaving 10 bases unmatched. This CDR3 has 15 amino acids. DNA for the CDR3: TGTGCCAGCAGCTACCCCGGACAGGGGTTGGAGACCCAGTACTTC. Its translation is CASSYPGQGLETQYF.

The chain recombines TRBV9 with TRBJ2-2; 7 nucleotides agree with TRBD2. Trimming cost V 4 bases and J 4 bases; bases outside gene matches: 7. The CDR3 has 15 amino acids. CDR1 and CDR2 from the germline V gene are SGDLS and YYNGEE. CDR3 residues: CASSRRGGITGELFF. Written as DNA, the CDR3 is TGTGCCAGCAGCAGGAGGGGAGGGATCACCGGGGAGCTGTTTTTT. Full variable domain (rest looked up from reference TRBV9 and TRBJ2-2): DSGVTQTPKHLITATGQRVTLRCSPRSGDLSVYWYQQSLDQGLQFLIQYYNGEERAKGNILERFSAQQFPDLHSELNLSSLELGDSALYFCASSRRGGITGELFFGEGSRLTVL.

CDR3 nucleotides: TGTGCCAGCAGCTTGGGGGACAGGCCCAATGAAAAACTGTTTTTT. It encodes CASSLGDRPNEKLFF. The chain couples TRBV5-4 to TRBJ1-4, with TRBD1 identical over 8 bases. CDR3 size: 15 residues. CDR1 SGHNT and CDR2 YYREEE come from the germline V gene (reference sequence). After removal of 0 bases from V and 5 bases from J, the junction contained 3 bases not matched to a gene.